Listed here are 13 T cell receptor beta chains from one sample, sequenced in a study of cytomegalovirus exposure and HLA in healthy donors. The PCR contained 60 Vbeta and 13 Jbeta primers. Here immunoSEQ multiplex PCR was the method, and the copy in TCRdb shows in-frame clones only, minus some. Of about 150,000 clones listed, roughly 74% are singletons. The sample taken for sequencing was PBMCs. Every receptor here comes from a man younger than 35 in good health and CMV-seronegative.

This clone was detected once. The chain uses TRBV11-2 and TRBJ2-3; D unclear. The CDR3 runs to 13 residues. Germline-derived CDR1 and CDR2 are SGHAT and FQNNGV. Trimming stripped 0 bases from V and 7 bases from J, with 8 bases between. CDR3 nucleotide sequence: TGTGCCAGCAGCTTAGAACTACTGCATACGCAGTATTTT. Its translation is CASSLELLHTQYF.

As concerns this clone: The junction does not match germline at one end; this may be a read error. The chain has TRBV4-3 and TRBJ2-6, with 7 nucleotides matching TRBD1. Per germline, CDR1 LGHNA and CDR2 YSLEER. The CDR3 totals 18 residues. The CDR3 nucleotides read TGCGCCAGCAGCCAAAAAGGACAGGCAGCCTCTGGGGCCAACGGCCTGACTTTC. Its translation: CASSQKGQAASGANGLTF.

This clone was recorded only once. J is TRBJ2-7 and V is TRBV7-9, with 7 nucleotides matching TRBD1. CDR1 is SEHNR, CDR2 FQNEAQ, per germline (reference sequence). There are 15 residues in the CDR3. The junction had 9 bases not matched to a gene; V was cut back by 5 bases and J by 2 bases. The CDR3: CASSPTGTDPYEQYV. In DNA form, the CDR3 reads TGTGCCAGCAGCCCAACCGGGACAGACCCCTACGAGCAGTACGTC.

The rearrangement uses TRBV18 and TRBJ2-1; weak D call: TRBD2 (6 bases). The CDR3 covers 13 residues. Trimming took off 3 bases at V and 9 bases at J, with 12 bases between the two ends. The germline V gene has CDR1 KGHSH and CDR2 LQKENI. The CDR3 DNA reads as TGTGCCAGCTCACCCGGGGGAGAACCTGAGCAGTTCTTC. Translated, it gives CASSPGGEPEQFF.

V gene TRBV19 combines with J gene TRBJ2-1, with D maybe TRBD2 (6 bases). CDR3 length: 14 residues. V was trimmed by 6 bases and J by 4 bases, leaving 13 bases between them. Germline V CDR1 and CDR2: LNHDA, SQIVND (reference sequence). CDR3 DNA sequence: TGTGCCAGTAGCCGTGGGGAGGTGTACAATGAGCAGTTCTTC. The encoded protein is CASSRGEVYNEQFF. Using reference TRBV19 and TRBJ2-1 for the parts outside the CDR3, the full variable domain is DGGITQSPKYLFRKEGQNVTLSCEQNLNHDAMYWYRQDPGQGLRLIYYSQIVNDFQKGDIAEGYSVSREKKESFPLTVTSAQKNPTAFYLCASSRGEVYNEQFFGPGTRLTVL.

The rearrangement uses TRBV12-2 and TRBJ2-7; TRBD1 reflects the table's D call only, with no check against the DNA. TRBV12-2 is annotated as a pseudogene. CDR3 length equals 14 residues. This CDR3 is CASRLKDSSYEQYV. DNA of the CDR3: TGTGCAAGTCGCCTGAAAGACAGCTCCTACGAGCAGTACGTC.

To note about this clone: The junction and the germline gene differ at one end; a read error may be behind it. This chain uses TRBV19 with TRBJ2-4; TRBD1 agrees at 10 bases. The germline gives CDR1 LNHDA, CDR2 SQIVND (reference sequence). CDR3 size: 16 residues. The DNA of the CDR3 is TGTGCCAGTAGTATAGGGGACAGGGGTTCCAAAAACAGTCAGTACTTC. The encoded protein is CASSIGDRGSKNSQYF.

The chain couples TRBV13 to TRBJ1-2; D is uncertain. Germline V lookup: CDR1 PRHDT, CDR2 FYEKMQ (reference sequence). Trimming took 1 base from V and 6 from J, leaving 21 bases between them. The CDR3 spans 17 residues. The CDR3 spells CASSLDDKSGRHDGYTF. CDR3 sequence (DNA): TGTGCCAGCAGCTTAGACGACAAGTCGGGGAGGCATGATGGCTACACCTTC.

The chain couples TRBV7-9 to TRBJ2-7; TRBD2 is a possible D gene (6 bases). CDR3 length: 13 residues. CDR1 and CDR2 from the germline V gene are SEHNR and FQNEAQ (reference sequence). CDR3 bases: TGTGCCAGCAGCACGGGGGACTCCCACGAGCAGTACGTC. Encoded protein: CASSTGDSHEQYV.

This clone was recorded a few times. The same CDR3 also results from other DNA sequences found in this sample. This chain links TRBV6-1 with TRBJ2-3; 14 bases fit TRBD2. V was clipped by 4 bases and J by 4 bases; unmatched bases: 4. CDR3 length: 16 amino acids. Germline CDR1 reads MNHNS; CDR2 reads SASEGT. Written as DNA, the CDR3 is TGTGCCAGCAGTGGCGGGACTAGCGGGGGCGCAGATACGCAGTATTTT. Its protein is CASSGGTSGGADTQYF.

This clone was observed a handful of times. V gene TRBV6-5 combines with J gene TRBJ1-1; D is possibly TRBD1 (6 bases). The germline V and J ends were trimmed by 2 bases and 5 bases, with 15 bases remaining between them. The V gene's germline CDR1 is MNHEY and CDR2 SVGAGI. CDR3 length equals 15 residues. CDR3 in DNA: TGTGCCAGCAGTTACGCGGCGGGGGCGGCTACTGAAGCTTTCTTT. Translation: CASSYAAGAATEAFF.

V and J are TRBV18 and TRBJ2-7, with a tentative D call TRBD1 (6 bases). The V gene's germline CDR1 is KGHSH and CDR2 LQKENI. V was cut by 4 bases and J by 4 bases, with 14 bases left in between. The CDR3 is 14 residues long. In DNA, the CDR3 is TGTGCCAGCTCACGGGGGCTAGAGAGTTACGAGCAGTACTTC. Translation gives CASSRGLESYEQYF.

The chain joins TRBV27 to TRBJ1-4, with 8 nucleotides matching TRBD1. V shed 3 bases and J 8 bases; nucleotides not matched to a gene: 11. CDR3 size: 16 residues. The V gene's germline CDR1 is MNHEY and CDR2 SMNVEV (reference sequence). CDR3 protein: CASSFQGALMGEKLFF. The CDR3, as DNA: TGTGCCAGCAGTTTCCAGGGGGCGCTGATGGGCGAAAAACTGTTTTTT.